This entry lists 12 T cell receptor beta chains sequenced from one sample in a study of blood T cell repertoires in COVID-19. Profiling relied on immunoSEQ multiplex PCR, and the TCRdb table lists in-frame clones only, not all of them. The sample includes more than 95,000 clones, about 80% of them seen just once. Sequenced: peripheral blood. Receptor source: a woman older than 75 with active or convalescent COVID-19.

This clone appeared once. The rearrangement links TRBV9 to TRBJ1-4, with 7 nucleotides matching TRBD1. V trimming: 1 base; J trimming: 7 bases; junction bases outside the gene matches: 4. CDR3 length equals 14 residues. Germline lookup yields CDR1 SGDLS and CDR2 YYNGEE. In DNA form, the CDR3 reads TGTGCCAGCAGCGTACAAGGGGGCGGTGAAAAACTGTTTTTT. Translation gives CASSVQGGGEKLFF.

The chain has TRBV7-3 and TRBJ2-5; 8 bases are shared with TRBD2. V dropped 5 bases and J dropped 0; count of bases not matched to a gene: 11. In germline, CDR1 is SGHTA, CDR2 FQGTGA. The CDR3 is 17 residues long. The CDR3 nucleotides read TGTGCCAGCAGCCACCGGGGGGGGCCCGCATACCAAGAGACCCAGTACTTC. Translation: CASSHRGGPAYQETQYF. The complete variable domain, with remaining parts taken from reference TRBV7-3 and TRBJ2-5, reads GAGVSQTPSNKVTEKGKYVELRCDPISGHTALYWYRQSLGQGPEFLIYFQGTGAADDSGLPNDRFFAVRPEGSVSTLKIQRTERGDSAVYLCASSHRGGPAYQETQYFGPGTRLLVL.

In the case of this clone: Other DNA sequences in the same sample also yield this CDR3. The V call is TRBV28, the J call TRBJ1-6, with 7 nucleotides matching TRBD1. Germline trimming cut 4 bases from V and 11 bases from J; bases unmatched to any gene: 11. CDR1 is MDHEN and CDR2 is SYDVKM in the germline V gene. This CDR3 contains 15 residues. DNA of the CDR3: TGTGCCAGCAGTTCGCAGACAGGGTCCTGGGCACCCCTCCACTTT. It is translated as CASSSQTGSWAPLHF.

The chain carries TRBV2 and TRBJ2-1; 8 bases map to TRBD2. CDR1 is SNHLY and CDR2 is FYNNEI in the germline V gene. Unmatched junction bases numbered 8, after V lost 7 bases and J lost 6 bases. The length of the CDR3 is 14 residues. CDR3 in DNA: TGTGCCAGCACCCCGTCGGGGGGGATCAATGAGCAGTTCTTC. It encodes CASTPSGGINEQFF.

This sequence joins TRBV6-5 and TRBJ1-1, with D perhaps matching TRBD1 (6 bases). CDR3 size: 14 residues. V was shortened by 0 bases and J by 7 bases, with 12 bases between the two germline ends. The V gene's germline CDR1 is MNHEY and CDR2 SVGAGI. The DNA of the CDR3 is TGTGCCAGCAGTTACTCGAACAGGGCGGGTGAAGCTTTCTTT. It is translated as CASSYSNRAGEAFF.

This sequence joins TRBV7-2 and TRBJ2-7; TRBD2 matches 7 bases. The length of the CDR3 is 13 residues. The V segment lost 9 bases and the J segment 5 bases; nucleotides outside the gene matches: 10. Germline V gene sequence: CDR1 SGHTA, CDR2 FQGNSA. CDR3 in amino acids: CASAREVWNEQYF. The CDR3, as DNA: TGTGCCAGTGCTCGGGAGGTCTGGAACGAGCAGTACTTC.

V usage is TRBV4-3 and J usage is TRBJ1-4, with D possibly being TRBD1 (6 bases). This CDR3 comprises 15 residues. The germline V gene has CDR1 LGHNA and CDR2 YSLEER. Trimming took 3 bases from V and 8 from J, leaving 16 bases between them. CDR3 loop: CASSQGTGKEEKLFF. CDR3 DNA sequence: TGCGCCAGCAGCCAGGGTACAGGGAAAGAGGAAAAACTGTTTTTT.

V usage is TRBV7-9 and J usage is TRBJ2-7; 10 nucleotides match TRBD1. The germline gives CDR1 SEHNR, CDR2 FQNEAQ (reference sequence). The CDR3 is made up of 14 amino acids. The ends lost 5 bases at V and 4 bases at J; junction bases unmatched: 5. CDR3 in amino acids: CASSRTGGLYEQYF. The CDR3, as DNA: TGTGCCAGCAGCAGGACAGGGGGGTTGTACGAGCAGTACTTC.

J is TRBJ1-2 and V is TRBV6-4; D remains ambiguous. The germline gives CDR1 MRHNA, CDR2 SNTAGT. V was shortened by 4 bases and J by 1 base, with 13 bases between the two germline ends. There are 15 residues in the CDR3. In nucleotides, the CDR3 is TGTGCCAGCAGTGCTGAGAGCGGGGTTAACTATGGCTACACCTTC. It is translated as CASSAESGVNYGYTF.

The genes are TRBV7-2 and TRBJ1-3, with D hard to call. This CDR3 region has 14 residues. With 1 base removed from V and 4 bases from J, the gap between germline ends came to 8 bases. In germline, CDR1 is SGHTA, CDR2 FQGNSA. CDR3 sequence reads: CASSLGSGGNTIYF. The DNA of the CDR3 is TGTGCCAGCAGCTTAGGATCCGGGGGAAACACCATATATTTT.

This clone occurred once. The V call is TRBV18, the J call TRBJ1-5; a possible D gene is TRBD1 (6 bases). Germline V gene lookup returns CDR1 KGHSH and CDR2 LQKENI. Trimming cost V 2 bases and J 0 bases, with 17 bases left between them. The CDR3 loop spans 18 amino acids. CDR3 in amino acids: CASSPVEGQLYSNQPQHF. The CDR3, as DNA: TGTGCCAGCTCACCAGTCGAGGGACAACTATATAGCAATCAGCCCCAGCATTTT.

This clone has just a few counts. The J gene is TRBJ1-2, the V gene TRBV7-3; 9 positions match TRBD1. V was pared by 0 bases and J by 6 bases, with 8 bases of the junction left unmatched. The CDR3 spans 16 residues. From germline, CDR1 is SGHTA and CDR2 FQGTGA. The CDR3 here is CASSLTPRTGGDGYTF. The DNA for the CDR3 is TGTGCCAGCAGCTTAACGCCGCGAACAGGGGGCGATGGCTACACCTTC. The variable domain in full, with the rest retrieved from reference TRBV7-3 and TRBJ1-2, is GAGVSQTPSNKVTEKGKYVELRCDPISGHTALYWYRQSLGQGPEFLIYFQGTGAADDSGLPNDRFFAVRPEGSVSTLKIQRTERGDSAVYLCASSLTPRTGGDGYTFGSGTRLTVV.